The rows below give T cell receptor beta chains drawn from one sample of a study of blood T cell repertoires in COVID-19. Sequenced by immunoSEQ multiplex PCR; TCRdb stores in-frame clones only, minus some. Of more than 15,000 clones detected, 86% appear once; the ten largest clones hold 16%. Sequenced input: peripheral blood. These receptor sequences come from a human donor with active COVID-19. The donor label of this sample is uncertain. The CDR3 runs from the conserved cysteine through the conserved F or W. The order of the fields is CDR3 length, clone size, D gene, V gene, J gene, CDR3 DNA, CDR3 protein. The D gene is left open where the match is weak. Where a row states a size, it is once, few, many or the class of an expanded clone; other rows omit it.

cdr3_length: 13; clone_size: .; d_call: .; v_call: TRBV7-2; j_call: TRBJ1-5; cdr3_nt: TGTGCCAGCAGCTCGGGATATGGGCAGCCCCAGCATTTT; cdr3_aa: CASSSGYGQPQHF
cdr3_length: 14; clone_size: .; d_call: .; v_call: TRBV6-2/TRBV6-3; j_call: TRBJ1-2; cdr3_nt: TGTGCCAGCAGTTACCCAGGGCGGTACTATGGCTACACCTTC; cdr3_aa: CASSYPGRYYGYTF
cdr3_length: 14; clone_size: .; d_call: .; v_call: TRBV5-1; j_call: TRBJ1-1; cdr3_nt: TGCGCCAGCAGCCAACGCCCGAGAGCGTTTGAAGCTTTCTTT; cdr3_aa: CASSQRPRAFEAFF
cdr3_length: 15; clone_size: .; d_call: .; v_call: TRBV6-5; j_call: TRBJ1-1; cdr3_nt: TGTGCCAGCAGTTACTCGTTCGGGGTGAACACTGAAGCTTTCTTT; cdr3_aa: CASSYSFGVNTEAFF
cdr3_length: 13; clone_size: .; d_call: .; v_call: TRBV11-3; j_call: TRBJ2-7; cdr3_nt: TGTGCCAGCAGCTTAGGGGGAGACTACGAGCAGTACTTC; cdr3_aa: CASSLGGDYEQYF
cdr3_length: 16; clone_size: .; d_call: TRBD2; v_call: TRBV28; j_call: TRBJ2-2; cdr3_nt: TGTGCCAGCAGTCCTAGCGGGGGCCCGAACACCGGGGAGCTGTTTTTT; cdr3_aa: CASSPSGGPNTGELFF
cdr3_length: 13; clone_size: .; d_call: .; v_call: TRBV5-8; j_call: TRBJ2-7; cdr3_nt: TGTGCCAGCAGATGGATATCTTGGAGCGAGCAGTACTTC; cdr3_aa: CASRWISWSEQYF
cdr3_length: 15; clone_size: .; d_call: .; v_call: TRBV7-2; j_call: TRBJ2-1; cdr3_nt: TGTGCCAGCAGCTTAGTTGGAGTTAGTGTCAATGAGCAGTTCTTC; cdr3_aa: CASSLVGVSVNEQFF
cdr3_length: 15; clone_size: .; d_call: .; v_call: TRBV7-9; j_call: TRBJ2-2; cdr3_nt: TGTGCCAGCACCGCACTTAGAGACTTCACCGGGGAGCTGTTTTTT; cdr3_aa: CASTALRDFTGELFF
cdr3_length: 14; clone_size: .; d_call: .; v_call: TRBV3-1/TRBV3-2; j_call: TRBJ1-1; cdr3_nt: TGTGCCAGCAGCCAAGTGCGGGGAGGGACTGAAGCTTTCTTT; cdr3_aa: CASSQVRGGTEAFF
cdr3_length: 18; clone_size: .; d_call: .; v_call: TRBV10-2; j_call: TRBJ2-1; cdr3_nt: TGCGCCAGCAGTGAGTCCAGGGCGGGGGCAAGCTCCTACAATGAGCAGTTCTTC; cdr3_aa: CASSESRAGASSYNEQFF
cdr3_length: 13; clone_size: few; d_call: .; v_call: TRBV7-3; j_call: TRBJ2-5; cdr3_nt: TGTGCCAGCAGCTTGAGTATTCAAGAGACCCAGTACTTC; cdr3_aa: CASSLSIQETQYF
cdr3_length: 18; clone_size: .; d_call: .; v_call: TRBV12-2; j_call: TRBJ2-6; cdr3_nt: TGTGCAAGTCGCCATGCGAAGACTCCACACAAAGTCGGGAACGTCCTGACTTTC; cdr3_aa: CASRHAKTPHKVGNVLTF
cdr3_length: 11; clone_size: .; d_call: .; v_call: TRBV28; j_call: TRBJ1-2; cdr3_nt: TGTGCCAGCCTAGGCGAGAGGGGCTACACCTTC; cdr3_aa: CASLGERGYTF
cdr3_length: 12; clone_size: .; d_call: .; v_call: TRBV19; j_call: TRBJ2-3; cdr3_nt: TGTGCCAGTAGCCCCCGAGGGGATACGCAGTATTTT; cdr3_aa: CASSPRGDTQYF
cdr3_length: 14; clone_size: .; d_call: .; v_call: TRBV19; j_call: TRBJ2-3; cdr3_nt: TGTGCCAGTAGTAATACCGGTAGCACAGATACGCAGTATTTT; cdr3_aa: CASSNTGSTDTQYF
cdr3_length: 15; clone_size: .; d_call: .; v_call: TRBV9; j_call: TRBJ1-2; cdr3_nt: TGTGCCAGCAGCGTCCGGGGGGGGCAGGGTAATGGCTACACCTTC; cdr3_aa: CASSVRGGQGNGYTF
cdr3_length: 15; clone_size: .; d_call: .; v_call: TRBV19; j_call: TRBJ1-2; cdr3_nt: TGTGCCAGTAGTATAGATAAAAGCAGGCCCTATGGCTACACCTTC; cdr3_aa: CASSIDKSRPYGYTF
cdr3_length: 15; clone_size: .; d_call: .; v_call: TRBV3-1/TRBV3-2; j_call: TRBJ2-2; cdr3_nt: TGTGCCAGCAGCCAAGAAGCTACAGGCTCCGGGGAGCTGTTTTTT; cdr3_aa: CASSQEATGSGELFF
cdr3_length: 16; clone_size: .; d_call: TRBD2; v_call: TRBV7-2; j_call: TRBJ2-1; cdr3_nt: TGTGCCAGCAGCTTAGCCGGGGGGAGGAATAGTGATGAGCAGTTCTTC; cdr3_aa: CASSLAGGRNSDEQFF
cdr3_length: 12; clone_size: .; d_call: .; v_call: TRBV19; j_call: TRBJ2-1; cdr3_nt: TGTGCCAGTAGTAAGGCGGGCAATGAGCAGTTCTTC; cdr3_aa: CASSKAGNEQFF
cdr3_length: 16; clone_size: .; d_call: .; v_call: TRBV7-2; j_call: TRBJ2-5; cdr3_nt: TGTGCCAGCAGCTTAGCTCCCGAGGGCCTCCAAGAGACCCAGTACTTC; cdr3_aa: CASSLAPEGLQETQYF
cdr3_length: 14; clone_size: .; d_call: .; v_call: TRBV6-5; j_call: TRBJ2-1; cdr3_nt: TGTGCCACCGGTCGGGTGGGCTCCTACAATGAGCAGTTCTTC; cdr3_aa: CATGRVGSYNEQFF
cdr3_length: 13; clone_size: .; d_call: .; v_call: TRBV29-1; j_call: TRBJ1-1; cdr3_nt: TGCAGCGTTGAAGTACCGGGTCTGGGTGAAGCTTTCTTT; cdr3_aa: CSVEVPGLGEAFF
cdr3_length: 12; clone_size: .; d_call: .; v_call: TRBV29-1; j_call: TRBJ2-1; cdr3_nt: TGCAGCGCTGCTCAGGTTCACAATGAGCAGTTCTTC; cdr3_aa: CSAAQVHNEQFF
cdr3_length: 12; clone_size: .; d_call: .; v_call: TRBV5-1; j_call: TRBJ2-7; cdr3_nt: TGCGCCAGCAGCTTGGAGCCCTACGAGCAGTACTTC; cdr3_aa: CASSLEPYEQYF
cdr3_length: 16; clone_size: .; d_call: .; v_call: TRBV7-3; j_call: TRBJ2-3; cdr3_nt: TGTGCCAGCAGCCCCGTAGGAGGCTGGGGCACAGATACGCAGTATTTT; cdr3_aa: CASSPVGGWGTDTQYF
cdr3_length: 12; clone_size: .; d_call: .; v_call: TRBV10-3; j_call: TRBJ2-3; cdr3_nt: TGTGCCATCAATACAGGCACAGATACGCAGTATTTT; cdr3_aa: CAINTGTDTQYF
cdr3_length: 16; clone_size: .; d_call: .; v_call: TRBV6-2/TRBV6-3; j_call: TRBJ2-5; cdr3_nt: TGTGCCAGCAGTCGACTCGCGGCTACTCTACAAGAGACCCAGTACTTC; cdr3_aa: CASSRLAATLQETQYF
cdr3_length: 15; clone_size: .; d_call: .; v_call: TRBV5-6; j_call: TRBJ1-5; cdr3_nt: TGTGCCAGCAGCTTAGGGGGAGTTAGCAATCAGCCCCAGCATTTT; cdr3_aa: CASSLGGVSNQPQHF
cdr3_length: 15; clone_size: .; d_call: .; v_call: TRBV21-1; j_call: TRBJ1-2; cdr3_nt: TGTGCCAGCAGCAAGAAGGGGGTACTTTACTATGGCTACACCTTC; cdr3_aa: CASSKKGVLYYGYTF
cdr3_length: 16; clone_size: .; d_call: .; v_call: TRBV3-1/TRBV3-2; j_call: TRBJ2-3; cdr3_nt: TGTGCCAGCAGCCAAGACGCTAGCGTTTTCACAGATACGCAGTATTTT; cdr3_aa: CASSQDASVFTDTQYF
cdr3_length: 17; clone_size: .; d_call: .; v_call: TRBV4-3; j_call: TRBJ1-5; cdr3_nt: TGCGCCAGCAGCCAAGACCAGGTTCCCAGTTATAATCAGCCCCAGCATTTT; cdr3_aa: CASSQDQVPSYNQPQHF
cdr3_length: 13; clone_size: .; d_call: .; v_call: TRBV19; j_call: TRBJ1-1; cdr3_nt: TGTGCCAGTTCCCAGCAGGGTGTCGCTGAAGCTTTCTTT; cdr3_aa: CASSQQGVAEAFF
cdr3_length: 18; clone_size: .; d_call: TRBD2; v_call: TRBV9; j_call: TRBJ2-4; cdr3_nt: TGTGCCAGCAGCGCCGAAGACTCAGGACTAGCGGGTGGGAACATTCAGTACTTC; cdr3_aa: CASSAEDSGLAGGNIQYF
cdr3_length: 14; clone_size: .; d_call: TRBD1; v_call: TRBV10-3; j_call: TRBJ1-1; cdr3_nt: TGTGCCATCAGTACTACAGGGGGCGGAACTGAAGCTTTCTTT; cdr3_aa: CAISTTGGGTEAFF
cdr3_length: 15; clone_size: .; d_call: TRBD1; v_call: TRBV3-1/TRBV3-2; j_call: TRBJ2-7; cdr3_nt: TGTGCCAGCAGCCAAGAGATCGCAGGGGGCGACGAGCAGTACTTC; cdr3_aa: CASSQEIAGGDEQYF
cdr3_length: 15; clone_size: .; d_call: TRBD2; v_call: TRBV6-5; j_call: TRBJ2-5; cdr3_nt: TGTGCCAGCAGTTCCTATAGCGGGGGGGCGGAGACCCAGTACTTC; cdr3_aa: CASSSYSGGAETQYF
cdr3_length: 15; clone_size: .; d_call: .; v_call: TRBV14; j_call: TRBJ1-4; cdr3_nt: TGTGCCAGCAGCCCCCGAGGGTTTTCAAATGAAAAACTGTTTTTT; cdr3_aa: CASSPRGFSNEKLFF
cdr3_length: 15; clone_size: .; d_call: TRBD1; v_call: TRBV4-3; j_call: TRBJ2-5; cdr3_nt: TGCGCCAGCAGCCAAGATCCAGGGGGTGAAGAGACCCAGTACTTC; cdr3_aa: CASSQDPGGEETQYF
cdr3_length: 13; clone_size: .; d_call: .; v_call: TRBV9; j_call: TRBJ1-2; cdr3_nt: TGTGCCAGCAGCGTAGATGGGGGGTATGGCTACACCTTC; cdr3_aa: CASSVDGGYGYTF
cdr3_length: 15; clone_size: once; d_call: TRBD2; v_call: TRBV24-1; j_call: TRBJ2-3; cdr3_nt: TGTGCCACCAGTCTCGGGGGGGGCGGGCAAGATACGCAGTATTTT; cdr3_aa: CATSLGGGGQDTQYF
cdr3_length: 17; clone_size: .; d_call: TRBD2; v_call: TRBV7-2; j_call: TRBJ2-7; cdr3_nt: TGTGCCAGCAGCTTAGGGGCCGGGACTAGCGTCTCCTACGAGCAGTACTTC; cdr3_aa: CASSLGAGTSVSYEQYF
cdr3_length: 18; clone_size: once; d_call: TRBD1; v_call: TRBV5-1; j_call: TRBJ1-6; cdr3_nt: TGCGCCAGCAGCCTGGGTAGACAGGGGGCAATTTATAATTCACCCCTCCACTTT; cdr3_aa: CASSLGRQGAIYNSPLHF
cdr3_length: 16; clone_size: few; d_call: .; v_call: TRBV5-1; j_call: TRBJ2-2; cdr3_nt: TGCGCCAGCAGCCCTTCACCAGGGGAACTCACCGGGGAGCTGTTTTTT; cdr3_aa: CASSPSPGELTGELFF
cdr3_length: 15; clone_size: .; d_call: .; v_call: TRBV2; j_call: TRBJ2-2; cdr3_nt: TGTGCCAGCAGTAATCGGGGGTTGAACACCGGGGAGCTGTTTTTT; cdr3_aa: CASSNRGLNTGELFF
cdr3_length: 16; clone_size: .; d_call: .; v_call: TRBV6-5; j_call: TRBJ1-6; cdr3_nt: TGTGCCAGCAGTTACTCGAGCCAGGGTACTCGTTCACCCCTCCACTTT; cdr3_aa: CASSYSSQGTRSPLHF
cdr3_length: 17; clone_size: .; d_call: TRBD2; v_call: TRBV5-1; j_call: TRBJ2-2; cdr3_nt: TGCGCCAGCAGCTGGGGTGGGACTAGGCAGAACACCGGGGAGCTGTTTTTT; cdr3_aa: CASSWGGTRQNTGELFF
cdr3_length: 15; clone_size: .; d_call: .; v_call: TRBV5-6; j_call: TRBJ2-7; cdr3_nt: TGTGCCAGCAGCTTCTACCAGGTCTCAACCTACGAGCAGTACTTC; cdr3_aa: CASSFYQVSTYEQYF
cdr3_length: 15; clone_size: .; d_call: .; v_call: TRBV4-2; j_call: TRBJ1-2; cdr3_nt: TGTGCCAGCAGCCAAGAGTCTACAGGGAACTATGGCTACACCTTC; cdr3_aa: CASSQESTGNYGYTF
cdr3_length: 13; clone_size: .; d_call: .; v_call: TRBV5-4; j_call: TRBJ2-1; cdr3_nt: TGTGCCAGCAGCTTGGAAAATATCAATGAGCAGTTCTTC; cdr3_aa: CASSLENINEQFF
cdr3_length: 15; clone_size: .; d_call: .; v_call: TRBV5-1; j_call: TRBJ2-1; cdr3_nt: TGCGCCAGCCAGAAAACGAGCGAAATATACAATGAGCAGTTCTTC; cdr3_aa: CASQKTSEIYNEQFF
cdr3_length: 13; clone_size: few; d_call: .; v_call: TRBV7-9; j_call: TRBJ1-2; cdr3_nt: TGTGCCAGCACACCGAGTAGCGGCTATGGCTACACCTTC; cdr3_aa: CASTPSSGYGYTF
cdr3_length: 17; clone_size: .; d_call: .; v_call: TRBV6-2/TRBV6-3; j_call: TRBJ1-6; cdr3_nt: TGTGCCAGCAGTTTTGAGGTCGCCGGGACAAGTAATTCACCCCTCCACTTT; cdr3_aa: CASSFEVAGTSNSPLHF